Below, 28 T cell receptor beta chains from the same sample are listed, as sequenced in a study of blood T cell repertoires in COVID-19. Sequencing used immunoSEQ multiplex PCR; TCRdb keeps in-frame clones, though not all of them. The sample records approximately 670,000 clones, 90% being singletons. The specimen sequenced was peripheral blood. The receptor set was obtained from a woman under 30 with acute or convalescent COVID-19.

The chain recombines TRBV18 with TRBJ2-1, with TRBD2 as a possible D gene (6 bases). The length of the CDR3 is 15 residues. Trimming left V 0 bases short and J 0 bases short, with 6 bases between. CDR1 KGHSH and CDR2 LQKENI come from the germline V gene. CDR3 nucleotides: TGTGCCAGCTCACCACCGGGGGGCTCCTACAATGAGCAGTTCTTC. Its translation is CASSPPGGSYNEQFF. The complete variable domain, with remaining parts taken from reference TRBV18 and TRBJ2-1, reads NAGVMQNPRHLVRRRGQEARLRCSPMKGHSHVYWYRQLPEEGLKFMVYLQKENIIDESGMPKERFSAEFPKEGPSILRIQQVVRGDSAAYFCASSPPGGSYNEQFFGPGTRLTVL.

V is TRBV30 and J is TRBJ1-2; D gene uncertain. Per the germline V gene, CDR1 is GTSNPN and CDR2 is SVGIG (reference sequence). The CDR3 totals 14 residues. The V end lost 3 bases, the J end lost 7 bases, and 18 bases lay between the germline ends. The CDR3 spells CAWSQTLNPSGYTF. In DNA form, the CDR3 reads TGTGCCTGGAGCCAGACTCTTAATCCAAGTGGCTACACCTTC.

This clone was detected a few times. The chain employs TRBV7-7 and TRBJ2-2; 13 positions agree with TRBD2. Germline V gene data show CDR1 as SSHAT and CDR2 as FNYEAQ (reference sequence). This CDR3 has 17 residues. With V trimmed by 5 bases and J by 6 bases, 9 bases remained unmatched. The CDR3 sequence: CASSPGTSGDPAGELFF. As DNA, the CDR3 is TGTGCCAGCAGCCCCGGGACTAGCGGGGATCCAGCCGGGGAGCTGTTTTTT.

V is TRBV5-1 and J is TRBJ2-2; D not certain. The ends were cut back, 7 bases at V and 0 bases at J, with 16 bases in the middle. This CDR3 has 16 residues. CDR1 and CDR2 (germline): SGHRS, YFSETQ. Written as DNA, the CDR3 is TGCGCCAGCCAAGTCCGATCACGCGCGAACACCGGGGAGCTGTTTTTT. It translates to CASQVRSRANTGELFF.

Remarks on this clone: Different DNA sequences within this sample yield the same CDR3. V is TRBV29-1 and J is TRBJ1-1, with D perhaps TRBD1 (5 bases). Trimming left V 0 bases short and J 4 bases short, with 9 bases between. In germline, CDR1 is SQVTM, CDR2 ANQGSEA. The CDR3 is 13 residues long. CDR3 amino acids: CSVEDGRGTEAFF. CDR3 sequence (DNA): TGCAGCGTTGAAGATGGAAGGGGCACTGAAGCTTTCTTT.

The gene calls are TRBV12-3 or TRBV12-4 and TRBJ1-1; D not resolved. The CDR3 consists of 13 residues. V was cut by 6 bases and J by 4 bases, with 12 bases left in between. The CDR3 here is CASRISGSTEAFF. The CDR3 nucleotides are TGTGCCAGCAGGATTAGTGGGAGCACTGAAGCTTTCTTT.

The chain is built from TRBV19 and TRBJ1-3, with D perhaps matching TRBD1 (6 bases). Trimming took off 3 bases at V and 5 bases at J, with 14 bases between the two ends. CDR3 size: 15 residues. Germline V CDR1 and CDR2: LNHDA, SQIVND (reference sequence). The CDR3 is CASSIMRWGRNTIYF. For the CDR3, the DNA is TGTGCCAGTAGTATTATGAGGTGGGGGCGAAACACCATATATTTT.

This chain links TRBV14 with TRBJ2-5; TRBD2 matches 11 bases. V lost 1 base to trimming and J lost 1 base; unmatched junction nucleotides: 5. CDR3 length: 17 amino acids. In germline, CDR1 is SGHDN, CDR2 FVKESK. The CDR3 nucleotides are TGTGCCAGCAGCCAAGGCGGACTAGCGGGCCTCCAAGAGACCCAGTACTTC. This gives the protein CASSQGGLAGLQETQYF.

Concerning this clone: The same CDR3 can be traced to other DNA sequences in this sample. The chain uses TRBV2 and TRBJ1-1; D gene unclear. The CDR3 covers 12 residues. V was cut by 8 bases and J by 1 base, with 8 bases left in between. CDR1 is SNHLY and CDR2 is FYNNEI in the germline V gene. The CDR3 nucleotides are TGTGCCAGCCGCCGGGAGAACACTGAAGCTTTCTTT. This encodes CASRRENTEAFF. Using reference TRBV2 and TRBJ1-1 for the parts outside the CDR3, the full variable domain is EPEVTQTPSHQVTQMGQEVILRCVPISNHLYFYWYRQILGQKVEFLVSFYNNEISEKSEIFDDQFSVERPDGSNFTLKIRSTKLEDSAMYFCASRRENTEAFFGQGTRLTVV.

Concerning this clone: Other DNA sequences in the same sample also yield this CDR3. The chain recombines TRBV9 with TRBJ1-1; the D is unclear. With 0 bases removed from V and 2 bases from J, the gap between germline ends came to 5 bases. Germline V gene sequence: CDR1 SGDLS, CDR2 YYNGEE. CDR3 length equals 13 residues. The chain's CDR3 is CASSVELNTEAFF. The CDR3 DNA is TGTGCCAGCAGCGTAGAACTAAACACTGAAGCTTTCTTT.

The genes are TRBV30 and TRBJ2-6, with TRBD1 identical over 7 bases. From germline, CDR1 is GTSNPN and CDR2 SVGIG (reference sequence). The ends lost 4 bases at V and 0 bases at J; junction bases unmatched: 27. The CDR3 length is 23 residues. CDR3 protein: CAWNRDSRGQSPLSVSGANVLTF. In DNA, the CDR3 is TGTGCCTGGAATAGGGATTCCCGGGGACAGTCGCCGCTATCGGTCTCTGGGGCCAACGTCCTGACTTTC.

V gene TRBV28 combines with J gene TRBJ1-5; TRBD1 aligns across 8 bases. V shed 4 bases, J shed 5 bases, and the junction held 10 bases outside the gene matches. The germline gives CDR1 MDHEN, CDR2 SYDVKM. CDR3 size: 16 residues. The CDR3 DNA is TGTGCCAGCAGTTCTCCAGGGGGCCAGGAGGATCAGCCCCAGCATTTT. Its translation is CASSSPGGQEDQPQHF.

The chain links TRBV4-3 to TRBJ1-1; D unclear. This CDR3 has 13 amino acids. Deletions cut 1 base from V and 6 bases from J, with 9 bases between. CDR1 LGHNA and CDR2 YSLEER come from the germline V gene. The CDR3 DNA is TGCGCCAGCAGCCAAGGAGGGTATCCTGAAGCTTTCTTT. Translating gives CASSQGGYPEAFF.

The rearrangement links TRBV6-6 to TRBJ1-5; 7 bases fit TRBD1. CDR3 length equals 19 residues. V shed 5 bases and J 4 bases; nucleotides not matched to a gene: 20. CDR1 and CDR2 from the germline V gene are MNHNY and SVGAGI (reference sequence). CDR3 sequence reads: CASSPHPGQVTLLNQPQHF. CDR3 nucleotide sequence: TGTGCCAGCAGTCCCCATCCCGGACAGGTCACCCTCCTGAATCAGCCCCAGCATTTT.

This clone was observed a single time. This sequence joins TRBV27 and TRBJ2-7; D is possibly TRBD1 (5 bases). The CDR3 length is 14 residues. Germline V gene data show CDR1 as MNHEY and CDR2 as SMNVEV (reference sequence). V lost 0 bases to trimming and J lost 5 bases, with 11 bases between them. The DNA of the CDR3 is TGTGCCAGCAGTTTATCGTTGCTGGGGCACGAGCAGTACTTC. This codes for CASSLSLLGHEQYF.

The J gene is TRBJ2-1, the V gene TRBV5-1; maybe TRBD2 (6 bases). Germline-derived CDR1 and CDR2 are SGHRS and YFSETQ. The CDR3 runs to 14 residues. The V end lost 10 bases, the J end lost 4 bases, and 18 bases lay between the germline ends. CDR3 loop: CAGSRRDSYNEQFF. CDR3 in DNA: TGCGCCGGGTCCCGGCGGGACTCTTACAATGAGCAGTTCTTC.

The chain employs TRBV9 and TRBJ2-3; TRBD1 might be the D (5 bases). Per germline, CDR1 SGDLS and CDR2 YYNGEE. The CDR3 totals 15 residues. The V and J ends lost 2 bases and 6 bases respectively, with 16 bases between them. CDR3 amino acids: CASSVGSAGPDTQYF. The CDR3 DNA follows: TGTGCCAGCAGCGTTGGGTCCGCAGGGCCCGATACGCAGTATTTT.

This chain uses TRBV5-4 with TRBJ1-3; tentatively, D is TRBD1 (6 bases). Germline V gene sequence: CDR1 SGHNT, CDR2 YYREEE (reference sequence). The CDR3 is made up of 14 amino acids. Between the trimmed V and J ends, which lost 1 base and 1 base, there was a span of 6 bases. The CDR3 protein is CASSLRGSGNTIYF. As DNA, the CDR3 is TGTGCCAGCAGCTTGAGGGGGTCTGGAAACACCATATATTTT. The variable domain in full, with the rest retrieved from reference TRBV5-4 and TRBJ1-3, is ETGVTQSPTHLIKTRGQQVTLRCSSQSGHNTVSWYQQALGQGPQFIFQYYREEENGRGNFPPRFSGLQFPNYSSELNVNALELDDSALYLCASSLRGSGNTIYFGEGSWLTVV.

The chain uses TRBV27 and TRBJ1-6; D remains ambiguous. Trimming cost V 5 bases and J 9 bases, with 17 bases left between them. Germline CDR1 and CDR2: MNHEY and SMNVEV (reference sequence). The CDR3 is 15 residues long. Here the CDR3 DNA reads TGTGCCAGCAGTCCGACTGCGAACTCCGGTTCACCCCTCCACTTT. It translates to CASSPTANSGSPLHF.

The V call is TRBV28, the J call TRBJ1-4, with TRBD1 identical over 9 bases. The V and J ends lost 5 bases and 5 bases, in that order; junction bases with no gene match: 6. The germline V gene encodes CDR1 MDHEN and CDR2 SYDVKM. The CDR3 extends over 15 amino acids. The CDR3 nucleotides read TGTGCCAGCAGTATATTGACAGGGGGAAATGAAAAACTGTTTTTT. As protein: CASSILTGGNEKLFF. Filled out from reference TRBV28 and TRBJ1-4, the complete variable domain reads DVKVTQSSRYLVKRTGEKVFLECVQDMDHENMFWYRQDPGLGLRLIYFSYDVKMKEKGDIPEGYSVSREKKERFSLILESASTNQTSMYLCASSILTGGNEKLFFGSGTQLSVL.

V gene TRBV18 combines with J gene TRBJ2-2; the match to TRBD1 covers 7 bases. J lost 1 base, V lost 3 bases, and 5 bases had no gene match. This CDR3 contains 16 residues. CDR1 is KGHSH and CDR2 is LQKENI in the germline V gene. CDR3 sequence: CASSPTGLGNTGELFF. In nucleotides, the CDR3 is TGTGCCAGCTCACCGACAGGGCTGGGGAACACCGGGGAGCTGTTTTTT.

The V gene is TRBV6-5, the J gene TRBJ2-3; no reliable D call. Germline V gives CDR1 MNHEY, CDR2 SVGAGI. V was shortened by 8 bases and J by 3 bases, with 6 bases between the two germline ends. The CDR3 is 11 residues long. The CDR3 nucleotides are TGTGCCAGCGTCGGGACAGATACGCAGTATTTT. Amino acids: CASVGTDTQYF.

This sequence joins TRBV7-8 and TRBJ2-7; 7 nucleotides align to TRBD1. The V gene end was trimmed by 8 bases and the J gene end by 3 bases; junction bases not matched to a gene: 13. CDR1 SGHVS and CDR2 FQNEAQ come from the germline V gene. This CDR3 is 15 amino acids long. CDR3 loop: CASASRQGSYYEQYF. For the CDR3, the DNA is TGTGCCAGCGCCTCCCGACAGGGATCTTACTACGAGCAGTACTTC.

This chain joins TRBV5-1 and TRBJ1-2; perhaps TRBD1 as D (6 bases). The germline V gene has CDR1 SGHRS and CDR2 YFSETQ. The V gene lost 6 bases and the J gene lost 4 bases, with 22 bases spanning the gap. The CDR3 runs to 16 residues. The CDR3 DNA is TGCGCCAGCACCCAGGACAGCCCCTCTCGGGCCTATGGCTACACCTTC. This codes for CASTQDSPSRAYGYTF.

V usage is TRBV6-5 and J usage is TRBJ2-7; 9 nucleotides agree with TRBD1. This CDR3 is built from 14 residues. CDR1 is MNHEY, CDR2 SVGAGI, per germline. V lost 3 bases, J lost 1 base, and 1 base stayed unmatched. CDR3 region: CASSYDRGSYEQYF. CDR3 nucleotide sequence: TGTGCCAGCAGTTATGACAGGGGGTCCTACGAGCAGTACTTC.

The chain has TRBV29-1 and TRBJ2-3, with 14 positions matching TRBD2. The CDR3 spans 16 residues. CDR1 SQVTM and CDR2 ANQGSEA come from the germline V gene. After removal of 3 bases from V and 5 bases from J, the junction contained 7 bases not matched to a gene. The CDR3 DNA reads TGCAGCGTTGAGGGGACTAGCGGGGGAAAAGGAGATACGCAGTATTTT. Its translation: CSVEGTSGGKGDTQYF.

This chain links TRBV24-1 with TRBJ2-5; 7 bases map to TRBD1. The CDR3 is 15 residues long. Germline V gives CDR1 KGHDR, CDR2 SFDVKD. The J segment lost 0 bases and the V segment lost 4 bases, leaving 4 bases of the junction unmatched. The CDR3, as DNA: TGTGCCACCAGTGACCTCGACAGGGACCAAGAGACCCAGTACTTC. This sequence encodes CATSDLDRDQETQYF.

The CDR3 loop is CASSLGLAGSRGEQFF. In nucleotides, the CDR3 is TGCGCCAGCAGCTTGGGACTAGCGGGGAGCCGTGGGGAGCAGTTCTTC. The chain is built from TRBV5-1 and TRBJ2-1; TRBD2 aligns across 11 bases. V lost 0 bases and J lost 10; bases outside the gene matches: 9. The CDR3 is 16 amino acids. CDR1 and CDR2 (germline): SGHRS, YFSETQ.